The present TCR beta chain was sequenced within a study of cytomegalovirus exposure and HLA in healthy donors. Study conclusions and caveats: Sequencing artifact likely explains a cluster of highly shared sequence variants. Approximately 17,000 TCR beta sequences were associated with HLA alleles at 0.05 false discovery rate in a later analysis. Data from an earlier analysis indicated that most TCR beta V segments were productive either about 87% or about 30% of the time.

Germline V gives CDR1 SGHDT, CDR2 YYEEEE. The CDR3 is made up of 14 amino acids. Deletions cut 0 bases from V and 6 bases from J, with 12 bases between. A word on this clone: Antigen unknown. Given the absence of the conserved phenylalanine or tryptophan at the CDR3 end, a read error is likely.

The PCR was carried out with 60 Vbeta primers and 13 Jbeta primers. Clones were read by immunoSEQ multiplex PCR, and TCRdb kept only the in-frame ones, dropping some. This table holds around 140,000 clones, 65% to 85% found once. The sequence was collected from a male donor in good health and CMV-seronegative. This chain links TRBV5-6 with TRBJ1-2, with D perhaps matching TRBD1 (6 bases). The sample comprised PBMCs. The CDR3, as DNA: TGTGCCAGCAGCTTGGGGGGGCGAACCGATGGCTACACCCTC. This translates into CASSLGGRTDGYTL.